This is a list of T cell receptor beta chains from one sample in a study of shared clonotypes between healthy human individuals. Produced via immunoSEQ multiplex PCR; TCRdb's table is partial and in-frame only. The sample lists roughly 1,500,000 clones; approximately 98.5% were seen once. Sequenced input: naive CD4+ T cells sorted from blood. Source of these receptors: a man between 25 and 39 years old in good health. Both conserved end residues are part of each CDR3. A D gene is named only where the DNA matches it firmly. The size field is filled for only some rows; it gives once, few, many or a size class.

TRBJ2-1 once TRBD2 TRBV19 CASKPSGSSYNEQFF TGTGCCAGTAAGCCTAGCGGGAGCTCCTACAATGAGCAGTTCTTC
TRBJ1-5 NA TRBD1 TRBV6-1 CASSESIGTGGLRQHF TGTGCCAGCAGTGAATCCATCGGGACAGGGGGCTTGAGGCAGCATTTT
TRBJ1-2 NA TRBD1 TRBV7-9 CASSLGTGYGYTF TGTGCCAGCAGCCTCGGGACAGGGTATGGCTACACCTTC
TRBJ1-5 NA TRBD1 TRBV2 CASSNAQGTGNQPQHF TGTGCCAGCAGCAATGCACAGGGGACGGGCAATCAGCCCCAGCATTTT
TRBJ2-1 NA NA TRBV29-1 CSVARQFSNEQFF TGCAGCGTTGCCCGACAGTTCAGTAATGAGCAGTTCTTC
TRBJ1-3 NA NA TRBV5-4 CASSDTLGGNTIYF TGTGCCAGCAGCGACACTCTGGGGGGAAACACCATATATTTT
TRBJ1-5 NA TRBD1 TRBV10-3 CAISESGQGAGQPQHF TGTGCCATCAGTGAGTCCGGACAGGGGGCCGGGCAGCCCCAGCATTTT
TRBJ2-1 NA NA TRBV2 CASSGGSRYNEQFF TGTGCCAGCAGTGGGGGGAGTCGCTACAATGAGCAGTTCTTC
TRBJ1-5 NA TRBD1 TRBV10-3 CAISGTGTGSRPQHF TGTGCCATCAGTGGAACCGGGACAGGAAGTCGGCCCCAGCATTTT
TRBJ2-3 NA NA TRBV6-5 CASSTRNTDTQYF TGTGCCAGCAGCACCAGGAACACAGATACGCAGTATTTT
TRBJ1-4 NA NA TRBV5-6 CASSWGSTNEKLFF TGTGCCAGCAGCTGGGGATCAACTAATGAAAAACTGTTTTTT
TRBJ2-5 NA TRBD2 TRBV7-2 CAIRLAGETQYF TGTGCCATAAGACTAGCGGGAGAGACCCAGTACTTC
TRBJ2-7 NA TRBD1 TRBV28 CASRATGKVGQYF TGTGCCAGCAGAGCGACAGGGAAGGTCGGGCAGTACTTC
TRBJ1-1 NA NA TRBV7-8 CASSRVDTEAFF TGTGCCAGCAGCCGAGTGGACACTGAAGCTTTCTTT
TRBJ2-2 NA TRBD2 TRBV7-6 CASSLFPVGLAGRAGTGELFF TGTGCCAGCAGCTTATTCCCTGTCGGGCTAGCGGGACGAGCGGGCACCGGGGAGCTGTTTTTT